This T cell receptor (beta chain) was observed in a study of blood T cell repertoires in COVID-19. About this clone: It may be a read error: a sequence one base away is much more abundant.

The authors' processing: Reference gene primers were amplified, and this amplification served to estimate nucleated cell counts. The method was immunoSEQ multiplex PCR; TCRdb's version includes in-frame clones alone and lacks a portion of them. V and J calls and clone size are those listed in that table; D and trimming were worked out from the DNA. This table holds roughly 300,000 clones, about 87% found once. J was trimmed by 5 bases and V by 5 bases; bases with no gene match: 3. The CDR3 contains 12 residues. Germline V CDR1 and CDR2: MNHEY, SVGAGI. The chain carries TRBV6-5 and TRBJ2-7; 7 positions agree with TRBD1. The sequencing input was peripheral blood. This clonotype originated in a woman aged 50 to 60 who had recovered from COVID-19. CDR3 region: CASSQTGNEQYF. CDR3 nucleotide sequence: TGTGCCAGCAGTCAGACAGGGAACGAGCAGTACTTC.